This T cell receptor beta chain appears in the sequencing data of a study of T cells after yellow fever vaccination. Background on the study: Fractions with few cells were prepared using SMART-Seq v4 Ultra Low Input. Study outcomes and limitations: The study found a weaker secondary response that peaked faster, day 5 versus 15. Reappearance after the booster was observed for most primary-vaccination clones (96% CD4, over 70% CD8).

MiXCR, applied by TCRdb to the 5' RACE reads, yields one record per CDR3 protein. The data contain hundreds of thousands of distinct CDR3 sequences, approximately 3.8% of them singletons. This CDR3 has 17 residues. The V gene's germline CDR1 is MNHEY and CDR2 SMNVEV (reference sequence). V shed 5 bases and J shed 1 base, with 18 bases lying between them. Ten or more counts support this clonotype. Its antigen is still unknown. Material: PBMCs, obtained on the day of the yellow fever booster vaccination. This clonotype originated in a man between 18 and 35 years old who received the YFV17D yellow fever vaccine. The chain joins TRBV27 to TRBJ2-1; D is possibly TRBD1 (5 bases). The CDR3 DNA reads TGTGCCAGCAGTCTCTACCCCCCGCAGGGTTCCTACAATGAGCAGTTCTTC. It yields the protein CASSLYPPQGSYNEQFF.